This TCR beta chain is from a study of CD8+CD57+ T cells in acquired aplastic anemia. Study context: The DNA of sorted CD4+ and CD8+ cells averaged about 3 ug.

CD8+CD57+ cell expansion, shown by flow cytometry, had occurred in the patients selected for sequencing. Points on this clonotype: The CDR3 does not end in the conserved phenylalanine or tryptophan, so this is likely a read error.

Genomic DNA was employed as the template in profiling TCR beta VDJ and CDR3. MiXCR, applied by TCRdb to the reads, yields one record per CDR3 protein. In the table there are over 250,000 distinct CDR3 sequences, 50% to 65% of which are singletons. This CDR3 region has 15 residues. The germline V gene has CDR1 SGHRS and CDR2 YFSETQ. The V and J ends lost 4 bases and 2 bases respectively, with 14 bases between them. The sequenced sample was sorted CD4+, CD8+, or CD8+CD57+ T cells (not recorded which) from PBMCs. The clonotype comes from a human donor with aplastic anemia. The chain joins TRBV5-1 to TRBJ2-3; TRBD1 or TRBD2 may be the D gene (5 bases each). The CDR3 DNA reads TGCGCCAGCAGCCCCCAGGGCGGACTCACAGATACGCAGTATGTT. Amino acids: CASSPQGGLTDTQYV.